This section outlines one T cell receptor (beta chain) sequence together with its context. The antigen is not known. The data derive from a study of shared clonotypes between healthy human individuals. General study points: A small donor pool kept down the genetic and exposure-history diversity that was represented.

Several immunoSEQ plates received, in even portions, the genomic DNA of each subset. Produced via immunoSEQ multiplex PCR; TCRdb's table is partial and in-frame only. The table has about 490,000 clones, about 79% seen once. Healthy HIV-negative adults without recent acute infections or vaccinations served as donors. Genomic DNA from unsorted samples was obtained from approximately 96 million PBMCs (per sample). The TCR was taken from a woman between 35 and 50 years old in good health. Some clones in this sample may be carry-over from other donors' samples. Sequences were obtained from PBMCs.

The chain's CDR3 is CASSRTSGYNEQFF. The CDR3 region has the DNA TGTGCCAGCAGCCGGACTAGCGGCTACAATGAGCAGTTCTTC. V is TRBV7-3 and J is TRBJ2-1; TRBD2 agrees at 10 bases. V was pared by 5 bases and J by 3 bases, with 1 base of the junction left unmatched. The CDR3 sequence is 14 residues long. Germline CDR1 is SGHTA and CDR2 is FQGTGA.